One sample yielded the 14 T cell receptor beta chains listed below, sequenced in a study of blood T cell repertoires in COVID-19. Only in-frame clones appear in the TCRdb table, and some are missing; sequencing was by immunoSEQ multiplex PCR. The sample has hundreds of thousands of clones; 88% are singletons. The sequenced material came from PBMCs or T cells enriched from blood (not recorded which). Receptors originate from a woman in her forties or fifties who had recovered from COVID-19.

The rearrangement links TRBV28 to TRBJ2-5; D not certain. CDR3 size: 13 residues. V dropped 3 bases and J dropped 1 base, with 6 bases sitting between them. Germline CDR1 and CDR2: MDHEN and SYDVKM. The CDR3 nucleotides read TGTGCCAGCAGTTTTTACAGCCAAGAGACCCAGTACTTC. Translated: CASSFYSQETQYF.

This chain joins TRBV2 and TRBJ2-1; D is undetermined. Germline CDR1 is SNHLY and CDR2 is FYNNEI. The V gene lost 10 bases and the J gene lost 5 bases, with 15 bases spanning the gap. The CDR3 runs 13 residues. The CDR3 region is CATSISRDNEQFF. As DNA, the CDR3 is TGTGCCACCTCGATCTCAAGAGACAATGAGCAGTTCTTC.

This rearrangement joins TRBV29-1 to TRBJ2-1; TRBD2 aligns across 9 bases. Trimming cost V 2 bases and J 6 bases; bases outside gene matches: 8. The CDR3 length is 15 residues. CDR1 is SQVTM, CDR2 ANQGSEA, per germline. CDR3 DNA: TGCAGCGTTGAATTCTCGCTAGCGGGGAGCAATGAGCAGTTCTTC. Protein product: CSVEFSLAGSNEQFF.

J is TRBJ2-1 and V is TRBV15; 10 bases fit TRBD2. V was pared by 4 bases and J by 8 bases, with 5 bases of the junction left unmatched. Germline V lookup: CDR1 LNHNV, CDR2 YYDKDF (reference sequence). The CDR3 runs to 14 residues. CDR3 coding DNA: TGTGCCACCAGCATTAGCGGGAGGATCTATGAGCAGTTCTTC. Encoded protein: CATSISGRIYEQFF.

The V and J genes are TRBV7-9 and TRBJ2-7, with a weak D call TRBD1 (6 bases). Trimming stripped 3 bases from V and 5 bases from J, with 8 bases between. The CDR3 has 12 residues. CDR1 is SEHNR and CDR2 is FQNEAQ in the germline V gene (reference sequence). The CDR3 DNA follows: TGTGCCAGCAGCTTTTCAGGGGACGAGCAGTACTTC. This translates into CASSFSGDEQYF.

The chain uses TRBV5-1 and TRBJ1-5, with D uncertain. The germline CDR1 and CDR2 sequences are SGHRS and YFSETQ. V dropped 3 bases and J dropped 4 bases, with 8 bases sitting between them. The CDR3 is made up of 13 amino acids. CDR3 in amino acids: CASSSLTNQPQHF. In nucleotides, the CDR3 is TGCGCCAGCAGCTCCCTGACTAATCAGCCCCAGCATTTT.

This rearrangement joins TRBV7-8 to TRBJ1-2; perhaps TRBD1 as D (6 bases). V lost 5 bases, J lost 0 bases, and 13 bases lay in between. This CDR3 has 15 residues. Looked up from germline, CDR1 is SGHVS and CDR2 is FQNEAQ. The chain's CDR3 is CASSLRGPANYGYTF. The DNA of the CDR3 is TGTGCCAGCAGCCTCAGGGGACCCGCTAACTATGGCTACACCTTC. The full variable domain, with the rest looked up from reference TRBV7-8 and TRBJ1-2, is GAGVSQSPRYKVAKRGQDVALRCDPISGHVSLFWYQQALGQGPEFLTYFQNEAQLDKSGLPSDRFFAERPEGSVSTLKIQRTQQEDSAVYLCASSLRGPANYGYTFGSGTRLTVV.

CDR3 protein: CASSPQAGQGANYGYTF. CDR3 sequence (DNA): TGTGCCAGCAGCCCCCAGGCGGGACAGGGAGCTAACTATGGCTACACCTTC. V is TRBV7-9 and J is TRBJ1-2, with 9 positions matching TRBD1. The V gene end was trimmed by 5 bases and the J gene end by 0 bases; junction bases not matched to a gene: 10. CDR3 length equals 17 residues. The germline CDR1 and CDR2 sequences are SEHNR and FQNEAQ (reference sequence). Full variable domain (remainder filled in from reference TRBV7-9 and TRBJ1-2): DTGVSQNPRHKITKRGQNVTFRCDPISEHNRLYWYRQTLGQGPEFLTYFQNEAQLEKSRLLSDRFSAERPKGSFSTLEIQRTEQGDSAMYLCASSPQAGQGANYGYTFGSGTRLTVV.

The V call is TRBV6-4, the J call TRBJ1-5; TRBD1 matches at 10 bases. This CDR3 is built from 15 residues. Germline lookup yields CDR1 MRHNA and CDR2 SNTAGT. Germline trimming cut 2 bases from V and 5 bases from J; bases unmatched to any gene: 3. The chain's CDR3 is CASSDAGTGDQPQHF. In DNA form, the CDR3 reads TGTGCCAGCAGTGACGCCGGGACAGGGGATCAGCCCCAGCATTTT.

The V gene is TRBV7-8, the J gene TRBJ1-5; D call uncertain. This CDR3 is 13 amino acids long. Germline assignment: CDR1 SGHVS and CDR2 FQNEAQ. With 5 bases removed from V and 6 bases from J, the gap between germline ends came to 11 bases. The CDR3, as DNA: TGTGCCAGCAGCCCAAGAACAGCTCAGCCCCAGCATTTT. Translated: CASSPRTAQPQHF.

This clone was recorded only once. V is TRBV4-3 and J is TRBJ1-1; D remains ambiguous. CDR1 LGHNA and CDR2 YSLEER come from the germline V gene. Deletions cut 6 bases from V and 0 bases from J, with 14 bases between. This CDR3 comprises 15 residues. As DNA, the CDR3 is TGCGCCAGCAGTCCACAGACGAATGTGAACACTGAAGCTTTCTTT. Protein: CASSPQTNVNTEAFF.

This chain joins TRBV10-3 and TRBJ2-1; 8 bases line up with TRBD2. CDR3 length: 16 amino acids. The germline V gene encodes CDR1 ENHRY and CDR2 SYGVKD. V lost 0 bases, J lost 2 bases, and 3 bases stayed unmatched. The CDR3 loop is CAISESFSGTYNEQFF. CDR3 DNA: TGTGCCATCAGTGAGTCGTTTAGCGGGACCTACAATGAGCAGTTCTTC.

The chain combines TRBV28 with TRBJ1-6; 7 positions match TRBD1. The length of the CDR3 is 16 residues. CDR1 MDHEN and CDR2 SYDVKM come from the germline V gene. The trim removed 5 bases at V and 5 bases at J, leaving 9 bases unmatched. CDR3 sequence: CASSPIGDSNNSPLHF. Written as DNA, the CDR3 is TGTGCCAGCAGTCCAATCGGGGACAGTAATAATTCACCCCTCCACTTT. Supplemented by reference TRBV28 and TRBJ1-6, the full variable domain reads DVKVTQSSRYLVKRTGEKVFLECVQDMDHENMFWYRQDPGLGLRLIYFSYDVKMKEKGDIPEGYSVSREKKERFSLILESASTNQTSMYLCASSPIGDSNNSPLHFGNGTRLTVT.

The J gene is TRBJ2-7, the V gene TRBV27, with 7 bases aligning to TRBD1. Trimming at V came to 6 bases and at J to 3 bases, leaving 8 bases not matched to a gene. This CDR3 comprises 14 residues. The germline V gene has CDR1 MNHEY and CDR2 SMNVEV (reference sequence). The CDR3 coding sequence is TGTGCCAGCAGCAAACAGGGGAAGGGCTACGAGCAGTACTTC. Encoded protein: CASSKQGKGYEQYF.